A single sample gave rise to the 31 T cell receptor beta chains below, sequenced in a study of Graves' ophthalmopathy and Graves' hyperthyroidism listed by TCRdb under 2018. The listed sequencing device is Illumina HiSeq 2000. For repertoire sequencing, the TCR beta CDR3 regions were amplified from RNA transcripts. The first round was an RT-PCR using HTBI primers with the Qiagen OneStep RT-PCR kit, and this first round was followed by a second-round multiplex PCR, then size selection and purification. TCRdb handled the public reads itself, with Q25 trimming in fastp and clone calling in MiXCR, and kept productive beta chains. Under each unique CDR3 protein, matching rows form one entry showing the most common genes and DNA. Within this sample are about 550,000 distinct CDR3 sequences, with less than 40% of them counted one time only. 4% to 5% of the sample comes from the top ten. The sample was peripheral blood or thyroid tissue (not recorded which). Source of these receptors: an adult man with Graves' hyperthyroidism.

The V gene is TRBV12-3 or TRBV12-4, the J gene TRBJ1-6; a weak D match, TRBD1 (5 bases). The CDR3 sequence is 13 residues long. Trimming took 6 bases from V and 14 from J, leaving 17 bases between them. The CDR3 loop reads CASSSAGGTSLHF. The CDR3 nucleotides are TGTGCCAGCAGCTCAGCGGGGGGGACCTCCCTCCACTTT.

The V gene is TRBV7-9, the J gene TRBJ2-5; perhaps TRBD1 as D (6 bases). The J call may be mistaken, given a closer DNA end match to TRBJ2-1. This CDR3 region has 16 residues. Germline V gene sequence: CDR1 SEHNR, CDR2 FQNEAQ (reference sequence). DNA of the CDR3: TGTGCCAGCAGCGACGCCCTAAGGGGGTTGATGAATGAGCAGTTCTTC. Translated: CASSDALRGLMNEQFF.

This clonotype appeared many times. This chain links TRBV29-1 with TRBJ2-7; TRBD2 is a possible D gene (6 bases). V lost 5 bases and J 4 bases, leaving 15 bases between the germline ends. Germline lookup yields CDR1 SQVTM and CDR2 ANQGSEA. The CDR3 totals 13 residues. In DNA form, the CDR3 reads TGCAGCGTTTTACCTGCGGGAACGTACGAGCAGTACTTC. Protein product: CSVLPAGTYEQYF.

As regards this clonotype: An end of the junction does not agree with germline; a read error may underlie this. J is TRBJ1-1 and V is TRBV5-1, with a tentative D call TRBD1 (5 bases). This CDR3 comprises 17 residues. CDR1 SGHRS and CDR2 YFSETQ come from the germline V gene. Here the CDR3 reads CAGSLVPTGLQNTEAFF. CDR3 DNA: TGCGCCGGCAGCTTGGTGCCAACGGGACTCCAGAACACTGAAGCTTTCTTT.

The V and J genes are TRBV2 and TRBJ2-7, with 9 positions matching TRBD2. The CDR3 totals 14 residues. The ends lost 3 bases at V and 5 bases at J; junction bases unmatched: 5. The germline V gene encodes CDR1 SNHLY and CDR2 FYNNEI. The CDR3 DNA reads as TGTGCCAGCAGTGAGATGGCGGGGGGGCACGAGCAGTACTTC. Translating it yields CASSEMAGGHEQYF.

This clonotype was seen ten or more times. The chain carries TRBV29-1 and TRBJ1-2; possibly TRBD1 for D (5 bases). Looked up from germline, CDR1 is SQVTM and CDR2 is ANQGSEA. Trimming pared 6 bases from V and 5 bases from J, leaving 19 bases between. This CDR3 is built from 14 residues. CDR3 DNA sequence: TGCAGCGTCCAACTCCCGACAGCGAAATATGGCTACACCTTC. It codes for CSVQLPTAKYGYTF.

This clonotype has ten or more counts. CDR3 nucleotide sequence: TGTGCCAGCAGCGTAGGGGCAGCCTATCAGCCCCAGCATTTT. Residues: CASSVGAAYQPQHF. The chain is built from TRBV9 and TRBJ1-5; D is undetermined. Germline CDR1 SGDLS, CDR2 YYNGEE. V was pared by 0 bases and J by 5 bases, with 9 bases between. This CDR3 has 14 amino acids.

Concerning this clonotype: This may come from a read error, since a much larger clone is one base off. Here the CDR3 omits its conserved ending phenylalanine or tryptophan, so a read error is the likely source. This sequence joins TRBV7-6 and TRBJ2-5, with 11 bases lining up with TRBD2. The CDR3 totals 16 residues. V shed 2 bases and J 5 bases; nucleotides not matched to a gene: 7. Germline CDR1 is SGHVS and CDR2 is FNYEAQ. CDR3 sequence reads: CASSLSSGRAGETQYL. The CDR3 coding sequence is TGTGCCAGCAGCTTAAGTAGCGGGAGGGCCGGGGAGACCCAGTACCTC.

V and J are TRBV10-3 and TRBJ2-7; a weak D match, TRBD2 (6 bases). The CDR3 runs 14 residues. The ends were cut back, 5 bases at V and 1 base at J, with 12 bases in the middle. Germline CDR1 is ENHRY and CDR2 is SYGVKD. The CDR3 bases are TGTGCCATCAGTTCCGGGACTGGATCCTACGAGCAGTACTTC. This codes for CAISSGTGSYEQYF.

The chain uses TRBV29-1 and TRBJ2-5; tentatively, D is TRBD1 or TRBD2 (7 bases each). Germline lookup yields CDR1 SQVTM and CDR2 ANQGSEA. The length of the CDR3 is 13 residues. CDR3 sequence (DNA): TGCAGTCCGGGGAGGGGGCGGCAAGAGACCCAGTACTTC. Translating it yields CSPGRGRQETQYF.

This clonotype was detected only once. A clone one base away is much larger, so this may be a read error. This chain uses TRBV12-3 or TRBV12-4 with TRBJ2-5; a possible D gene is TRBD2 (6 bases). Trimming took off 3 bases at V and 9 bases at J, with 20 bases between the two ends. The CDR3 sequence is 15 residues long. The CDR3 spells CASSFGGTVGEAQYF. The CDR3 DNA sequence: TGTGCCAGCAGTTTCGGCGGGACGGTAGGGGAGGCCCAGTACTTC.

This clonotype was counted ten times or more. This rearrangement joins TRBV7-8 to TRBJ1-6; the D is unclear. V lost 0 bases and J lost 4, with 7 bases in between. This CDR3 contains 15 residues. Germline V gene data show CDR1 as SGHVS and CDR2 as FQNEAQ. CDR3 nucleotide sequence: TGTGCCAGCAGCTTAGCACCCACATATAATTCACCCCTCCACTTT. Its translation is CASSLAPTYNSPLHF.

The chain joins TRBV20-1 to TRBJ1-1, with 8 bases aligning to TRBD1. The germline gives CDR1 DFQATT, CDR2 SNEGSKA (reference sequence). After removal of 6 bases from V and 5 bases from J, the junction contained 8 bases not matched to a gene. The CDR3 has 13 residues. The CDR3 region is CSASSQGATEAFF. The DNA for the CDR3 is TGCAGTGCCAGCTCCCAGGGGGCTACTGAAGCTTTCTTT.

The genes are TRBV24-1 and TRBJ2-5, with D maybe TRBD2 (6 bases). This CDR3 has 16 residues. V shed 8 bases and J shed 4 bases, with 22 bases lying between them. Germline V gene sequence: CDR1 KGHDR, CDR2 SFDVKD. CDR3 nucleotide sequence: TGTGCCACCAAAGGGAACGAAGGAGGGAAGAGAGAGACCCAGTACTTC. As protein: CATKGNEGGKRETQYF.

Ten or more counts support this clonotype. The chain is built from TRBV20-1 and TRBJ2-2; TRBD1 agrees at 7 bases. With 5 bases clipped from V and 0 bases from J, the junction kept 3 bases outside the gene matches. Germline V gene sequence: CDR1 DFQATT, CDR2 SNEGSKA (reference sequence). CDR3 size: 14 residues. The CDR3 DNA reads TGCAGTGCTTCAGGACAGGCGAACACCGGGGAGCTGTTTTTT. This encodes CSASGQANTGELFF.

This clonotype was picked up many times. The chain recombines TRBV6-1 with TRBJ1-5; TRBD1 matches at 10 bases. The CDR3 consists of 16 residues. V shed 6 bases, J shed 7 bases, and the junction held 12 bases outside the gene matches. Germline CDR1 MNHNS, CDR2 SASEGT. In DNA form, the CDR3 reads TGTGCCAGCAGCCAACCCCAGGACAGGGGGTGGCAGCCCCAGCATTTT. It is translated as CASSQPQDRGWQPQHF.

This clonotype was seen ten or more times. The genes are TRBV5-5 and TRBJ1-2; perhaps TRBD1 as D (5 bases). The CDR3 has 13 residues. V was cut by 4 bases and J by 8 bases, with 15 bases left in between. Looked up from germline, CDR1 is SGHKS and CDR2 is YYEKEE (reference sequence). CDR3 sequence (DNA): TGTGCCAGCAGCGGCGGGACCCCCGGCGGCTACACCTTC. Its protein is CASSGGTPGGYTF. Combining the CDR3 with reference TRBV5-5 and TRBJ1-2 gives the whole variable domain DAGVTQSPTHLIKTRGQQVTLRCSPISGHKSVSWYQQVLGQGPQFIFQYYEKEERGRGNFPDRFSARQFPNYSSELNVNALLLGDSALYLCASSGGTPGGYTFGSGTRLTVV.

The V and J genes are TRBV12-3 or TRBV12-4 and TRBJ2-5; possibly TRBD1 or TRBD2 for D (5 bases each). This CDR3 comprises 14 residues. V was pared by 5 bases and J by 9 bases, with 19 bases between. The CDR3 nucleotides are TGTGCCAGCAGTAACCCGGGGCCCGGATTAGCCCAGTACTTC. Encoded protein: CASSNPGPGLAQYF.

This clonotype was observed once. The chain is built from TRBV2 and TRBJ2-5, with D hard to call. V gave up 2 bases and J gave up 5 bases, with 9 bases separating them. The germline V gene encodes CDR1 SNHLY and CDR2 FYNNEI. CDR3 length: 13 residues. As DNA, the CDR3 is TGTGCCAGCAGTGAAAGTCCTCGGGAGACCCAGTACTTC. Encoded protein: CASSESPRETQYF.

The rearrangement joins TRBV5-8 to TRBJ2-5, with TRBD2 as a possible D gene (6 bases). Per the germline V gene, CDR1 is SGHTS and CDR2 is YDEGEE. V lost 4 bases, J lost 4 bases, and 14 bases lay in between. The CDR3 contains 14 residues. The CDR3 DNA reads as TGTGCCAGCAGCCAAGGACTATCCCCAGAGACCCAGTACTTC. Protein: CASSQGLSPETQYF.

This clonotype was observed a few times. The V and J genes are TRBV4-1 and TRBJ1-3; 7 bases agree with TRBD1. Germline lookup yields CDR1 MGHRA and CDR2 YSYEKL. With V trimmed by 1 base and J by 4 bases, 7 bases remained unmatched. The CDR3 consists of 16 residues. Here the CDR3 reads CASSQVARDSGNTIYF. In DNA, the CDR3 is TGCGCCAGCAGCCAAGTAGCCCGGGACAGCGGAAACACCATATATTTT.

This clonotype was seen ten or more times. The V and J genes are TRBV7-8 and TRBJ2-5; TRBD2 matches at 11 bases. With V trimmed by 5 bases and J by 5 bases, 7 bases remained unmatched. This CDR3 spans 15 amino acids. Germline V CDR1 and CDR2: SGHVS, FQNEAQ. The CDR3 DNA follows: TGTGCCAGCAGCAACCGTGTAGCGGGGGGGGAGACCCAGTACTTC. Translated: CASSNRVAGGETQYF.

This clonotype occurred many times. CDR3 DNA sequence: TGTGCCAGCAGCTTAGGGACAGGGGTTGTCTATGGCTACACCTTC. Residues: CASSLGTGVVYGYTF. The chain carries TRBV7-2 and TRBJ1-2; 9 positions agree with TRBD1. V was pared by 1 base and J by 4 bases, with 4 bases of the junction left unmatched. Germline-derived CDR1 and CDR2 are SGHTA and FQGNSA. This CDR3 is 15 amino acids long.

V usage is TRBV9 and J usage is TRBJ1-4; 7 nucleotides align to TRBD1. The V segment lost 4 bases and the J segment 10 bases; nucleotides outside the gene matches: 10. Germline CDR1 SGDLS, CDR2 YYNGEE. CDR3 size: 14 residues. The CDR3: CASSSEMQGGKLFF. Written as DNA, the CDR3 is TGTGCCAGCAGCTCGGAGATGCAGGGGGGAAAACTGTTTTTT. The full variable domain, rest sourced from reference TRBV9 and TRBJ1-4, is DSGVTQTPKHLITATGQRVTLRCSPRSGDLSVYWYQQSLDQGLQFLIQYYNGEERAKGNILERFSAQQFPDLHSELNLSSLELGDSALYFCASSSEMQGGKLFFGSGTQLSVL.

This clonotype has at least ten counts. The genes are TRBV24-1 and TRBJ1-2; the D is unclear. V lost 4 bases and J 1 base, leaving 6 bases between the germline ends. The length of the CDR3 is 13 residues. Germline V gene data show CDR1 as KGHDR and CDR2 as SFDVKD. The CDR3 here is CATSEWNNYGYTF. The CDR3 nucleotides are TGTGCCACCAGTGAATGGAATAACTATGGCTACACCTTC.

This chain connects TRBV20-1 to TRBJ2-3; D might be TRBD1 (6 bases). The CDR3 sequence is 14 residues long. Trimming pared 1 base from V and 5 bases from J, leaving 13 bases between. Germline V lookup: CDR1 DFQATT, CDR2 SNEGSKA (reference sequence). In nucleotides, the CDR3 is TGCAGTGCTAGAGGATCAGGGGTCAGAGATACGCAGTATTTT. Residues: CSARGSGVRDTQYF.

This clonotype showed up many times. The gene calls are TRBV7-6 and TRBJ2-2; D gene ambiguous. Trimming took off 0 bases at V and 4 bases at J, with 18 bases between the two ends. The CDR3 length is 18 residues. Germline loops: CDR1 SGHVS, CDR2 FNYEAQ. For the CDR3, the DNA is TGTGCCAGCAGCTTAGCGCTGGCTTCCACCATGGGCACCGGGGAGCTGTTTTTT. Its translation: CASSLALASTMGTGELFF.

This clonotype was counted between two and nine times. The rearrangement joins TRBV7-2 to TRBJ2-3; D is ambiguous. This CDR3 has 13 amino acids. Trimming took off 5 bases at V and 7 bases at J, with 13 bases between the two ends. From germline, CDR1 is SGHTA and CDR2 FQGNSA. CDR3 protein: CASSVSYRNTQYF. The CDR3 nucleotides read TGTGCCAGCAGCGTATCATACCGGAATACGCAGTATTTT.

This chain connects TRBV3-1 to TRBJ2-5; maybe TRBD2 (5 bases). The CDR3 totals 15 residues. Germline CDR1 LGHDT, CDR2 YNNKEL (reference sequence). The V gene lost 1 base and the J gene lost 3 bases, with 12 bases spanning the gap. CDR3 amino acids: CASSQVGRGKETQYF. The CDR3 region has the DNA TGTGCCAGCAGCCAAGTTGGTCGGGGAAAAGAGACCCAGTACTTC.

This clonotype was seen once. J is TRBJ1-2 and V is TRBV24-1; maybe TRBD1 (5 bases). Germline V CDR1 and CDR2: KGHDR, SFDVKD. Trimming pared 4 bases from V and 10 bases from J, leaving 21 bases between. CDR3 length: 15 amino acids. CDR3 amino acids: CATSDPGLAGGDYTF. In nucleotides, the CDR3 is TGTGCCACCAGTGACCCGGGACTAGCGGGAGGGGACTACACCTTC.

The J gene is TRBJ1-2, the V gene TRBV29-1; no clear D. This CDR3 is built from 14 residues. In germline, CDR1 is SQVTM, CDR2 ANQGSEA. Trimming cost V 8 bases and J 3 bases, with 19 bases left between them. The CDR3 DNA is TGCAGCAGTTACGAGGGAGGGAACTACTATGGCTACACCTTC. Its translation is CSSYEGGNYYGYTF.